These 17 T cell receptor beta chains were all obtained from the same sample, sequenced in a study of blood T cell repertoires in COVID-19. The repertoire was sequenced with immunoSEQ multiplex PCR; TCRdb's copy has only in-frame clones and lacks some. This table holds 300,000 or so clones, about nine tenths found once. The sequenced sample consisted of PBMCs or T cells enriched from blood (not recorded which). Every receptor here comes from a woman aged 45-65 years who had been exposed to COVID-19.

The CDR3 spells CASSLISGVGETQYF. The CDR3 DNA sequence: TGTGCCAGCAGCTTGATCTCAGGGGTTGGAGAGACCCAGTACTTC. V gene TRBV5-5 combines with J gene TRBJ2-5; maybe TRBD1 (6 bases). V was trimmed by 1 base and J by 4 bases, leaving 14 bases between them. This CDR3 has 15 amino acids. The germline V gene has CDR1 SGHKS and CDR2 YYEKEE (reference sequence).

This sequence joins TRBV14 and TRBJ2-2; D unresolved. This CDR3 has 21 residues. Germline V gene sequence: CDR1 SGHDN, CDR2 FVKESK. The ends were cut back, 3 bases at V and 6 bases at J, with 32 bases in the middle. The CDR3 DNA reads TGTGCCAGCAGCCACACCACCCATTTGGGTTCGTGCTGTCATGAGGCCGGGGAGCTGTTTTTT. It translates to CASSHTTHLGSCCHEAGELFF.

A few counts support this clone. The chain carries TRBV9 and TRBJ2-1; 15 bases align to TRBD2. Looked up from germline, CDR1 is SGDLS and CDR2 is YYNGEE. Trimming removed 2 bases from V and 0 bases from J; junction bases left unmatched: 3. The CDR3 covers 18 residues. The DNA for the CDR3 is TGTGCCAGCAGCGTCGGACTAGCGGGGGGGATCTCCTACAATGAGCAGTTCTTC. This sequence encodes CASSVGLAGGISYNEQFF.

The chain links TRBV3-1 (or the pseudogene TRBV3-2) to TRBJ2-6; the D is unclear. Per the germline V gene, CDR1 is LGHDT and CDR2 is YNNKEL (reference sequence). This CDR3 is built from 15 residues. Trimming took off 1 base at V and 0 bases at J, with 4 bases between the two ends. CDR3 bases: TGTGCCAGCAGCCAAGCTGTCTCTGGGGCCAACGTCCTGACTTTC. This sequence encodes CASSQAVSGANVLTF.

CDR3 loop: CASSLGLSGANVLTF. Written as DNA, the CDR3 is TGTGCCAGCAGCCTGGGACTTTCAGGGGCCAACGTCCTGACTTTC. J is TRBJ2-6 and V is TRBV3-1 (or the pseudogene TRBV3-2), with D possibly TRBD2 on 6 matching bases. In germline, CDR1 is LGHDT, CDR2 YNNKEL (reference sequence). CDR3 length equals 15 residues. Trimming left V 4 bases short and J 4 bases short, with 11 bases between.

The CDR3 DNA reads TGTGCCATCAGTGGACCTGGACAGGGGGCGAGAGAGCAGTACTTC. Protein sequence: CAISGPGQGAREQYF. The rearrangement joins TRBV10-3 to TRBJ2-7, with TRBD1 identical over 11 bases. This CDR3 spans 15 amino acids. The V and J ends lost 4 bases and 7 bases, in that order; junction bases with no gene match: 9. CDR1 and CDR2 (germline): ENHRY, SYGVKD.

The sample holds one count of this clone. The V and J genes are TRBV5-4 and TRBJ2-3; TRBD1 might be the D (5 bases). This CDR3 has 16 amino acids. The germline CDR1 and CDR2 sequences are SGHNT and YYREEE (reference sequence). Trimming removed 0 bases from V and 6 bases from J, with 17 bases in between. In DNA form, the CDR3 reads TGTGCCAGCAGCTTGGGGGCAGGGCTAACTCGGGATACGCAGTATTTT. It translates to CASSLGAGLTRDTQYF.

V is TRBV19 and J is TRBJ2-4; TRBD1 might be the D (7 bases). Germline CDR1 reads LNHDA; CDR2 reads SQIVND (reference sequence). V was clipped by 3 bases and J by 2 bases, with 11 bases between them. The CDR3 runs to 15 residues. The CDR3 loop is CASSIQGGTKNIQYF. CDR3 nucleotides: TGTGCCAGTAGTATTCAGGGGGGCACCAAAAACATTCAGTACTTC.

The chain uses TRBV5-1 and TRBJ1-6; 8 bases fit TRBD1. Trimming took 4 bases from V and 7 from J; bases not matched to a gene: 10. CDR1 SGHRS and CDR2 YFSETQ come from the germline V gene. The CDR3 is made up of 16 amino acids. CDR3 DNA: TGCGCCAGCAGCAAAGATCCTGGACAGGGAAATTCACCCCTCCACTTT. Protein product: CASSKDPGQGNSPLHF.

The gene calls are TRBV7-9 and TRBJ1-2; 7 bases agree with TRBD1. The CDR3 length is 17 residues. Germline CDR1 reads SEHNR; CDR2 reads FQNEAQ (reference sequence). V was clipped by 7 bases and J by 2 bases; unmatched bases: 16. CDR3 sequence reads: CASTDSFRDRSNYGYTF. The DNA for the CDR3 is TGTGCCAGCACCGACAGTTTCCGGGACAGATCCAACTATGGCTACACCTTC. The complete variable domain, with remaining parts taken from reference TRBV7-9 and TRBJ1-2, reads DTGVSQNPRHKITKRGQNVTFRCDPISEHNRLYWYRQTLGQGPEFLTYFQNEAQLEKSRLLSDRFSAERPKGSFSTLEIQRTEQGDSAMYLCASTDSFRDRSNYGYTFGSGTRLTVV.

The chain joins TRBV5-8 to TRBJ1-4, with D possibly TRBD1 on 6 matching bases. Germline CDR1 is SGHTS and CDR2 is YDEGEE. V gave up 2 bases and J gave up 7 bases, with 15 bases separating them. The CDR3 covers 15 residues. CDR3 in amino acids: CASSFRSLGGEKLFF. CDR3 nucleotide sequence: TGTGCCAGCAGCTTTCGTTCCTTAGGGGGTGAAAAACTGTTTTTT.

This clone was counted once. This chain links TRBV7-9 with TRBJ1-4; 9 bases match TRBD1. Germline values: CDR1 SEHNR, CDR2 FQNEAQ (reference sequence). Losses at the gene ends were 2 bases for V and 5 bases for J; bases not matched to a gene: 6. The CDR3 has 16 residues. The CDR3 region is CASSLKGQGKNEKLFF. The CDR3 nucleotides read TGTGCCAGCAGCTTAAAGGGACAGGGAAAAAATGAAAAACTGTTTTTT.

The J gene is TRBJ2-5, the V gene TRBV5-4; 8 positions agree with TRBD2. This CDR3 region has 11 residues. Germline CDR1 is SGHNT and CDR2 is YYREEE (reference sequence). The J segment lost 10 bases and the V segment lost 3 bases, leaving 2 bases of the junction unmatched. CDR3 sequence reads: CASSSSGHQYF. The CDR3 nucleotides are TGTGCCAGCAGCTCTAGCGGGCACCAGTACTTC.

This clone came up once. The CDR3 spells CASSLGKSGNTEAFF. The DNA of the CDR3 is TGCGCCAGCAGCCTCGGGAAGTCGGGGAACACTGAAGCTTTCTTT. The rearrangement joins TRBV4-1 to TRBJ1-1; no reliable D call. The CDR3 is 15 amino acids. CDR1 is MGHRA, CDR2 YSYEKL, per germline. The V gene lost 4 bases and the J gene lost 1 base, with 13 bases spanning the gap.

This sequence joins TRBV19 and TRBJ1-2, with a weak D call TRBD1 (5 bases). The CDR3 sequence is 14 residues long. Germline V gives CDR1 LNHDA, CDR2 SQIVND (reference sequence). V was pared by 3 bases and J by 4 bases, with 12 bases between. The CDR3 region has the DNA TGTGCCAGTAGTATTGACAGAGGTTCCTATGGCTACACCTTC. It yields the protein CASSIDRGSYGYTF.

A remark on this clone: At one of its ends the junction is not consistent with the germline gene, which may arise from a read error. The chain has TRBV7-2 and TRBJ2-3; 12 bases match TRBD2. Germline values: CDR1 SGHTA, CDR2 FQGNSA. This CDR3 is 14 amino acids long. Here the CDR3 DNA reads TGTGCCAGCAGCCTAGCGGGGGGGATAGATACGCAGTATTTT. Protein sequence: CASSLAGGIDTQYF. Combining the CDR3 with reference TRBV7-2 and TRBJ2-3 gives the whole variable domain GAGVSQSPSNKVTEKGKDVELRCDPISGHTALYWYRQSLGQGLEFLIYFQGNSAPDKSGLPSDRFSAERTGGSVSTLTIQRTQQEDSAVYLCASSLAGGIDTQYFGPGTRLTVL.

The V call is TRBV7-9, the J call TRBJ1-1; TRBD1 agrees at 7 bases. Germline lookup yields CDR1 SEHNR and CDR2 FQNEAQ (reference sequence). The CDR3 loop spans 14 amino acids. V dropped 3 bases and J dropped 2; count of bases not matched to a gene: 3. The CDR3 DNA is TGTGCCAGCAGCTTCAGGGGGACCAACACTGAAGCTTTCTTT. Protein product: CASSFRGTNTEAFF.